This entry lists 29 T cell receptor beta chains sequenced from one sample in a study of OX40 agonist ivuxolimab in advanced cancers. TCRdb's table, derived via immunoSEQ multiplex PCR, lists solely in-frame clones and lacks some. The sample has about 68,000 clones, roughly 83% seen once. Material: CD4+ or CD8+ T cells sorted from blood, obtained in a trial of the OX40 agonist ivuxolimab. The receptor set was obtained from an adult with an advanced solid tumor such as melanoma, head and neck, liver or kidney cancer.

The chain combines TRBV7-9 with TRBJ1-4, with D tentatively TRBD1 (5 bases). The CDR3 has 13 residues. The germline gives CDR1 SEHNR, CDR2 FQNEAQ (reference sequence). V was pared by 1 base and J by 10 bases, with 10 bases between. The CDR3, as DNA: TGTGCCAGCAGCTTAGAGGACGGGGCAAAACTGTTTTTT. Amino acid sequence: CASSLEDGAKLFF.

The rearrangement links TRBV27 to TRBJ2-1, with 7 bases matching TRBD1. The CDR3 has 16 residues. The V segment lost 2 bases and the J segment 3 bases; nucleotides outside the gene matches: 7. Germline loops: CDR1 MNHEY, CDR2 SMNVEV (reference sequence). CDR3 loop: CASSLRGQGFYNEQFF. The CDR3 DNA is TGTGCCAGCAGTTTAAGGGGGCAGGGGTTCTACAATGAGCAGTTCTTC.

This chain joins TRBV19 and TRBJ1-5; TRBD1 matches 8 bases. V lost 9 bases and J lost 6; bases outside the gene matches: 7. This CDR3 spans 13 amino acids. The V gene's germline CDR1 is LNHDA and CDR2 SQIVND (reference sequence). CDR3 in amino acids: CASHDRGGQPQHF. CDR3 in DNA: TGTGCCAGCCACGACAGGGGAGGTCAGCCCCAGCATTTT.

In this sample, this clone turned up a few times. The CDR3 DNA reads as TGTGCCAGTACTCTCGGACAGGGAAGAATGAACACTGAAGCTTTCTTT. Translating gives CASTLGQGRMNTEAFF. The V and J genes are TRBV19 and TRBJ1-1, with 8 bases lining up with TRBD1. The trim removed 7 bases at V and 0 bases at J, leaving 10 bases unmatched. The CDR3 is 16 residues long. Germline values: CDR1 LNHDA, CDR2 SQIVND (reference sequence).

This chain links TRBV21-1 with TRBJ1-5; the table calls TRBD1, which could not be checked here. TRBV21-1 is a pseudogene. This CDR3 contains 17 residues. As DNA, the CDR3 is TGTGCCAGCAGCAAGAGACAGGGGCCATATAGCAATCAGCCCCAGCATTTT. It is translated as CASSKRQGPYSNQPQHF.

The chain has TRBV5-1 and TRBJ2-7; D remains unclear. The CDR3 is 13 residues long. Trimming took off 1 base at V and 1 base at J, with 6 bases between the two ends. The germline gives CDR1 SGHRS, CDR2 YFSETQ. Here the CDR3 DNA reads TGCGCCAGCAGCTTGTTAGATTCCTACGAGCAGTACTTC. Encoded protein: CASSLLDSYEQYF.

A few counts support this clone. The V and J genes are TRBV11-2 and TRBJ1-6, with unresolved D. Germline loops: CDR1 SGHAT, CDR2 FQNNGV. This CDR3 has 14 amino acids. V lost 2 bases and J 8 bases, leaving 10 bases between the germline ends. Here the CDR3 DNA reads TGTGCCAGCAGCTTAACGGCTGGGGATTCACCCCTCCACTTT. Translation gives CASSLTAGDSPLHF.

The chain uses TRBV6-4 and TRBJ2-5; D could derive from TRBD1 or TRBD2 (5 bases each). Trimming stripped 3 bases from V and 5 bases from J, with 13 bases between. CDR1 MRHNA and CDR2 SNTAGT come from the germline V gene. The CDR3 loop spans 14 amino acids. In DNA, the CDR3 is TGTGCCAGCAGTGAAACTGGGACGGGGGAGACCCAGTACTTC. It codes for CASSETGTGETQYF.

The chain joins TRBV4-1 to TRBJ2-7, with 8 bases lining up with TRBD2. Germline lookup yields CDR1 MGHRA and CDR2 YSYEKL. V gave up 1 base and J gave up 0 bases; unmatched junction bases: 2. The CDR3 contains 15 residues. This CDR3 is CASSQAGGSSYEQYF. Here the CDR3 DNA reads TGCGCCAGCAGCCAAGCGGGGGGGAGCTCCTACGAGCAGTACTTC.

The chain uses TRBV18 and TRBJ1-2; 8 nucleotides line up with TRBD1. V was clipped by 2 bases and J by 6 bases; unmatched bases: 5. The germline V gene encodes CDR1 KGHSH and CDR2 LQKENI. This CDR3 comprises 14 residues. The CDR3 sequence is CASSPGQGGDGYTF. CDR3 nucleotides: TGTGCCAGCTCACCAGGACAGGGAGGCGATGGCTACACCTTC.

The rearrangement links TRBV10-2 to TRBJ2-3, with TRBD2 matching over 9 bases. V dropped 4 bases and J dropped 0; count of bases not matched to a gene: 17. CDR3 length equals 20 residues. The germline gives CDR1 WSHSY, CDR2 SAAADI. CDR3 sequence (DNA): TGCGCCAGCAGTGGCGTAGCGGGGGACATACAAGTGCCTAGCACAGATACGCAGTATTTT. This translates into CASSGVAGDIQVPSTDTQYF.

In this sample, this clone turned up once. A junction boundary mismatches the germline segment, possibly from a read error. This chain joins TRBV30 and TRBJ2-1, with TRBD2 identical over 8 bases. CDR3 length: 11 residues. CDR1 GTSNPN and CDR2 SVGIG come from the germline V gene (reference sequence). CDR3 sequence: CAWQSSGGVVF. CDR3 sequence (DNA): TGTGCCTGGCAGTCTTCCGGGGGGGTGGTCTTC.

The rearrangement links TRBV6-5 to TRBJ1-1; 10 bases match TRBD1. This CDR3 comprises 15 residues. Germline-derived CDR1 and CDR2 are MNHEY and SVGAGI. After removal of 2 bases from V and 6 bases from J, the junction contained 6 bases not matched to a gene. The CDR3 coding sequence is TGTGCCAGCAGTTACCGGACAGGGGGAAAGGCTGAAGCTTTCTTT. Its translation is CASSYRTGGKAEAFF.

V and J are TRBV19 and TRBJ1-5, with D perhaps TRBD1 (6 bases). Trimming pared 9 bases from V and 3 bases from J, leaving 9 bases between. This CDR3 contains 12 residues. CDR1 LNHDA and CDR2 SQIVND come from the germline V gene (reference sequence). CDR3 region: CASNRVNQPQHF. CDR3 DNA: TGTGCCAGCAACAGGGTCAATCAGCCCCAGCATTTT.

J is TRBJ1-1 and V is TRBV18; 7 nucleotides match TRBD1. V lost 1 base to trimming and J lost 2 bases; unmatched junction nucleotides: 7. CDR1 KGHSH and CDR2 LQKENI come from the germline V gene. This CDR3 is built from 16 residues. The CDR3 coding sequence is TGTGCCAGCTCACCACGCAAGGGACAGCCAAACACTGAAGCTTTCTTT. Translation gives CASSPRKGQPNTEAFF.

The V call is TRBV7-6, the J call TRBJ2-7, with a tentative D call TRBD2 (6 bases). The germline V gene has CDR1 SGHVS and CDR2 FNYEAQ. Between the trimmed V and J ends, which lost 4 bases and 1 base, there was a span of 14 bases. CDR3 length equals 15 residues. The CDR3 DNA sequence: TGTGCCAGCAGCTCCTCTCGCGCGGGGTCCTACGAGCAGTACTTC. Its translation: CASSSSRAGSYEQYF.

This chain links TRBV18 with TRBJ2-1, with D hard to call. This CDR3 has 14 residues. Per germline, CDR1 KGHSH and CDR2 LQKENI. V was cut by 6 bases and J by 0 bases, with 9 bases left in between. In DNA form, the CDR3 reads TGTGCCAGCTCCCCTGTGGGCTCCTACAATGAGCAGTTCTTC. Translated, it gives CASSPVGSYNEQFF. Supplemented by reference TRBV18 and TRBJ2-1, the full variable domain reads NAGVMQNPRHLVRRRGQEARLRCSPMKGHSHVYWYRQLPEEGLKFMVYLQKENIIDESGMPKERFSAEFPKEGPSILRIQQVVRGDSAAYFCASSPVGSYNEQFFGPGTRLTVL.

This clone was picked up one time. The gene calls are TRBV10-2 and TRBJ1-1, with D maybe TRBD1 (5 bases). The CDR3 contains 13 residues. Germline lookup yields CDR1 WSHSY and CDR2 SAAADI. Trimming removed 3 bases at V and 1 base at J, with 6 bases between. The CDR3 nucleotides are TGCGCCAGCAGTGAAGGACAGAACACTGAAGCTTTCTTT. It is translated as CASSEGQNTEAFF.

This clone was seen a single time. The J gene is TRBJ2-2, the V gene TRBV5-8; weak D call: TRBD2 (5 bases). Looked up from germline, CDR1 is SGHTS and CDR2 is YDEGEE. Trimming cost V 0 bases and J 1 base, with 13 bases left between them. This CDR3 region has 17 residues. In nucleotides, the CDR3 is TGTGCCAGCAGCTTGGGGAGAGGGTTGAAGAACACCGGGGAGCTGTTTTTT. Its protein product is CASSLGRGLKNTGELFF.

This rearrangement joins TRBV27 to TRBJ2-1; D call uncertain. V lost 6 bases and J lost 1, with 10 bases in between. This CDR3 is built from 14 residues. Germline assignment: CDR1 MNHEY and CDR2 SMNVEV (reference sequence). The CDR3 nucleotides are TGTGCCAGCAGAGACTTTATATCCTACAATGAGCAGTTCTTC. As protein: CASRDFISYNEQFF.

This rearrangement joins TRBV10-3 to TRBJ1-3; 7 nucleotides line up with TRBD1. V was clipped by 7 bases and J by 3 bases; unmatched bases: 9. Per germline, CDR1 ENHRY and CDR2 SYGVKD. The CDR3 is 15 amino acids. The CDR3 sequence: CAITQMTGLGNTIYF. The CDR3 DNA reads TGTGCCATCACCCAAATGACAGGGCTTGGAAACACCATATATTTT.

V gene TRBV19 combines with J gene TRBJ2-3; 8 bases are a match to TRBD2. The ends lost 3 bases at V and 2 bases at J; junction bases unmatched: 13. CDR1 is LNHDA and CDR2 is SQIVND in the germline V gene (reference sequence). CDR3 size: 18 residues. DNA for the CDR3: TGTGCCAGTAGTATTAGACTAGCGAATCAACAAATCACAGATACGCAGTATTTT. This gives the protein CASSIRLANQQITDTQYF.

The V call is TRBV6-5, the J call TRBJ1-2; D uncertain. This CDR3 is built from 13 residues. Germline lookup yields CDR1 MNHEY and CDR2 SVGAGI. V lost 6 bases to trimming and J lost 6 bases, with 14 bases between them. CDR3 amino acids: CASRLYSRNGYTF. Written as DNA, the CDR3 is TGTGCCAGCAGATTATATAGTCGGAATGGCTACACCTTC.

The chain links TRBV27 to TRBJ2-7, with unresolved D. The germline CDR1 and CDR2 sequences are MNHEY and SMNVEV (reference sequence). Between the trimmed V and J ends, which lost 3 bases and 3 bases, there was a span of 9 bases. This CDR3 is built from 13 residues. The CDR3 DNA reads TGTGCCAGCAGTTTGGTTAACGGCTACGAGCAGTACTTC. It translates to CASSLVNGYEQYF.

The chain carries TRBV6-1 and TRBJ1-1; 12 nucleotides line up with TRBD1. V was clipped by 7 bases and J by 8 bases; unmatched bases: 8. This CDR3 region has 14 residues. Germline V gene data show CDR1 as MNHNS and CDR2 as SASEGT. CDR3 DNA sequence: TGTGCCAGCACACCGGGACAGGGGGCCATGGAAGCTTTCTTT. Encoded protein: CASTPGQGAMEAFF.

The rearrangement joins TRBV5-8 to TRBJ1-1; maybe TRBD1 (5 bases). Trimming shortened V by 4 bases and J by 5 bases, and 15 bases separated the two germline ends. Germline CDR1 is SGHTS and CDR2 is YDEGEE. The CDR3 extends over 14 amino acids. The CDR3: CASSAGTRRTEAFF. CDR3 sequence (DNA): TGTGCCAGCAGCGCGGGGACCAGGCGTACTGAAGCTTTCTTT.

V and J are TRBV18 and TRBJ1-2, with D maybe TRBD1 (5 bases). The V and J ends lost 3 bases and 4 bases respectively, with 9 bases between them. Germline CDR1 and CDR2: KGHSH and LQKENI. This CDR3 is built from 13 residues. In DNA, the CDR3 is TGTGCCAGCTCACCGGGACGGAGCTATGGCTACACCTTC. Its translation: CASSPGRSYGYTF.

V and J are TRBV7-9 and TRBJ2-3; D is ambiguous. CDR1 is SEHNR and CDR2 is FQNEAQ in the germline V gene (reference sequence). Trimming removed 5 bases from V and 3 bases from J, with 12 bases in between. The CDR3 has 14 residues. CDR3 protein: CASSLPTGTDTQYF. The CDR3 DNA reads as TGTGCCAGCAGCCTACCGACTGGGACAGATACGCAGTATTTT. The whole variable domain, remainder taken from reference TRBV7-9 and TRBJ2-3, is DTGVSQNPRHKITKRGQNVTFRCDPISEHNRLYWYRQTLGQGPEFLTYFQNEAQLEKSRLLSDRFSAERPKGSFSTLEIQRTEQGDSAMYLCASSLPTGTDTQYFGPGTRLTVL.

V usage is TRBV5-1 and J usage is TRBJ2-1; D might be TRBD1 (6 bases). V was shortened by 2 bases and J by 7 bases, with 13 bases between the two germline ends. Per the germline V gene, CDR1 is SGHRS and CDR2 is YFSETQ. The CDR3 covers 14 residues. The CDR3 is CASSLEDSLNEQFF. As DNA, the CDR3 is TGCGCCAGCAGCTTAGAGGACAGCCTTAATGAGCAGTTCTTC. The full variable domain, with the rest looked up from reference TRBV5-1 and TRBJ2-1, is KAGVTQTPRYLIKTRGQQVTLSCSPISGHRSVSWYQQTPGQGLQFLFEYFSETQRNKGNFPGRFSGRQFSNSRSEMNVSTLELGDSALYLCASSLEDSLNEQFFGPGTRLTVL.